This T cell receptor beta chain derives from a study of control samples from healthy donors and cancer patients. Repertoires were generated with immunoSEQ multiplex PCR, while TCRdb's copy carries only in-frame clones and drops some. This sample has about 120,000 clones, with approximately 87% found just once. Sequenced: blood. The receptor's source is a man aged 30 to 45 in good health.

As DNA, the CDR3 is TGTGCCAGTAGTATCAGAGCGAACAGGGGAGGGGACTCCTACGAGCAGTACTTC. Protein product: CASSIRANRGGDSYEQYF. This rearrangement joins TRBV19 to TRBJ2-7; either TRBD1 or TRBD2 may fit D (7 bases each). Germline loops: CDR1 LNHDA, CDR2 SQIVND (reference sequence). This CDR3 is built from 18 residues. Between the trimmed V and J ends, which lost 3 bases and 0 bases, there was a span of 21 bases.